The 3 T cell receptor beta chains below come from one sample, sequenced in a study of cytomegalovirus exposure and HLA in healthy donors. Researchers ran the PCR with 60 Vbeta and 13 Jbeta primers. The table came from immunoSEQ multiplex PCR; TCRdb's copy has only in-frame clones and leaves some out. The data show around 170,000 clones, with roughly 70% seen just once and 1.5% held by the top ten. Sequenced sample: PBMCs. These receptors were taken from a girl aged 10-17 years in good health and CMV-seronegative.

This clone has more than one count but fewer than ten. The V call is TRBV13, the J call TRBJ1-2; 8 bases agree with TRBD1. V dropped 0 bases and J dropped 8; count of bases not matched to a gene: 14. The germline gives CDR1 PRHDT, CDR2 FYEKMQ (reference sequence). The CDR3 extends over 17 amino acids. The DNA for the CDR3 is TGTGCCAGCAGCTTAGGGCAGGGGGCTTCATATCCTCGCGGCTACACCTTC. This sequence encodes CASSLGQGASYPRGYTF.

This clone has a handful of counts. This chain links TRBV12-5 with TRBJ2-7; D not certain. The V end was cut by 0 bases, the J end by 5 bases, with 11 bases between. From germline, CDR1 is LGHNT and CDR2 FRNRAP. The CDR3 contains 14 residues. CDR3 amino acids: CASGLVPSSNEQYF. CDR3 in DNA: TGTGCTAGTGGTTTGGTACCCTCGAGCAACGAGCAGTACTTC.

This clone appeared a few times. The rearrangement links TRBV7-9 to TRBJ2-3, with D possibly matching TRBD1 (5 bases). The CDR3 length is 12 residues. CDR1 is SEHNR and CDR2 is FQNEAQ in the germline V gene (reference sequence). The V end lost 1 base, the J end lost 11 bases, and 10 bases lay between the germline ends. As DNA, the CDR3 is TGTGCCAGCAGCTTAGAAAGTAGGGGGCAGTATTTT. As protein: CASSLESRGQYF.